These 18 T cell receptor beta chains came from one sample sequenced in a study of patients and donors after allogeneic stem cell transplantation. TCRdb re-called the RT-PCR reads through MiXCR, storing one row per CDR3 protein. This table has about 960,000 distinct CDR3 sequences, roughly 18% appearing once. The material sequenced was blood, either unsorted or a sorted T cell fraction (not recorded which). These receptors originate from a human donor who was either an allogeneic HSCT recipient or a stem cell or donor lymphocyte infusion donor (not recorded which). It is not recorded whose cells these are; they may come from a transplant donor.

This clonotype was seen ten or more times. The CDR3 is CASSPTYNEQFF. In DNA, the CDR3 is TGTGCCAGCAGCCCCACCTACAATGAGCAGTTCTTC. The V call is TRBV11-2, the J call TRBJ2-1; D ambiguous. CDR3 length: 12 amino acids. The ends were cut back, 5 bases at V and 2 bases at J, with 4 bases in the middle. Germline V gene data show CDR1 as SGHAT and CDR2 as FQNNGV.

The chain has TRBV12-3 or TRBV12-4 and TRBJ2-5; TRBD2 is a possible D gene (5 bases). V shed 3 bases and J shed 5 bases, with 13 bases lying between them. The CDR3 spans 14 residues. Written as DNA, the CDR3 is TGTGCCAGCAGTTTGCCAGGAAAGCGGGAGACCCAGTACTTC. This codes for CASSLPGKRETQYF.

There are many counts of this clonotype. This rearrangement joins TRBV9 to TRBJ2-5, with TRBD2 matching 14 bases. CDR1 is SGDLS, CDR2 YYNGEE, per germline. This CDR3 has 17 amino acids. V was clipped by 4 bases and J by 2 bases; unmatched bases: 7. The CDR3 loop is CASSTGLAGGKQETQYF. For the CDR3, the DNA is TGTGCCAGCAGCACCGGACTAGCGGGAGGAAAACAAGAGACCCAGTACTTC. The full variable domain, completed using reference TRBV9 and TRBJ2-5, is DSGVTQTPKHLITATGQRVTLRCSPRSGDLSVYWYQQSLDQGLQFLIQYYNGEERAKGNILERFSAQQFPDLHSELNLSSLELGDSALYFCASSTGLAGGKQETQYFGPGTRLLVL.

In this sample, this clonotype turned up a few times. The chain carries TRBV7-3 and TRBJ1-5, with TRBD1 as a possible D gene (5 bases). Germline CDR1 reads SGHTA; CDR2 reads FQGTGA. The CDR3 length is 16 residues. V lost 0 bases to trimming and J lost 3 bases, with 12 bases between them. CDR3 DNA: TGTGCCAGCAGCTTAACAGCCGGGACCCTCAATCAGCCCCAGCATTTT. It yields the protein CASSLTAGTLNQPQHF.

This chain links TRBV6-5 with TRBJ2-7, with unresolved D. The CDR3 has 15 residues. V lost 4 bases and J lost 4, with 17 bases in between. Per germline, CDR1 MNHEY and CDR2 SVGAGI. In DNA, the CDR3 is TGTGCCAGCAGTTCCCCCCCCAGCGCCTATTACGAGCAGTACTTC. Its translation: CASSSPPSAYYEQYF.

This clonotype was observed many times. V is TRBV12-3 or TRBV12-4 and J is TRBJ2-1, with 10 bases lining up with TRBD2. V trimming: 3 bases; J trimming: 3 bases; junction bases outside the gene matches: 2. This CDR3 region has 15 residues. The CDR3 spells CASSFKRGGYNEQFF. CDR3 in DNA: TGTGCCAGCAGTTTCAAGCGGGGGGGCTACAATGAGCAGTTCTTC.

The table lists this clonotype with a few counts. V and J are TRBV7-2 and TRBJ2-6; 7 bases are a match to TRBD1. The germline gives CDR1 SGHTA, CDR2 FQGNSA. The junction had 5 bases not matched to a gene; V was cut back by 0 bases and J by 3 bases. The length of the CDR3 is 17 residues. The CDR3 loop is CASSLADRPFGANVLTF. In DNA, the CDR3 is TGTGCCAGCAGCTTAGCGGACAGGCCTTTTGGGGCCAACGTCCTGACTTTC.

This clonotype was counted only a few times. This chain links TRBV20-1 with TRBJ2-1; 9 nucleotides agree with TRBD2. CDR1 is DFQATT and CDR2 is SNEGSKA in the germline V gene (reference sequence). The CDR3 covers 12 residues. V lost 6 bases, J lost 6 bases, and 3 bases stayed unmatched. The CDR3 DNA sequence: TGCAGTGCCCCGGGACTAGCCAATGAGCAGTTCTTC. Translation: CSAPGLANEQFF.

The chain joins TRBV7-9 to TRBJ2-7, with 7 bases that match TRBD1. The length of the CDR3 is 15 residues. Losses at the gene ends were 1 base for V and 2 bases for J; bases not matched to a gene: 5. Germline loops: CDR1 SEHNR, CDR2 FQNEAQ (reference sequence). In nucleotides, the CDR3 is TGTGCCAGCAGCTTAGAGACAGGGCTTACCTACGAGCAGTACTTC. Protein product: CASSLETGLTYEQYF.

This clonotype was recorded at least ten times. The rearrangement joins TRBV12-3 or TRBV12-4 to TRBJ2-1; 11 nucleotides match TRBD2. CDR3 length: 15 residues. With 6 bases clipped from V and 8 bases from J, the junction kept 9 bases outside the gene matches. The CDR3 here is CASSLNSGRADEQFF. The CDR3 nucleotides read TGTGCCAGCAGCTTAAATAGCGGGAGGGCCGATGAGCAGTTCTTC.

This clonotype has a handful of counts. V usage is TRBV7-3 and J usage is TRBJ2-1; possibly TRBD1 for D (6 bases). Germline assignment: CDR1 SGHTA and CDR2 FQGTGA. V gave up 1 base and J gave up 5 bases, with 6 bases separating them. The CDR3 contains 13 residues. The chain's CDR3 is CASSLNRDNEQFF. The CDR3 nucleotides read TGTGCCAGCAGCTTAAACAGGGACAATGAGCAGTTCTTC.

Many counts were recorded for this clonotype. CDR3 sequence: CASSYSGRHSYEQYF. The CDR3, as DNA: TGTGCCAGCAGTTACTCGGGGCGGCACTCCTACGAGCAGTACTTC. The rearrangement links TRBV6-2 or TRBV6-3 to TRBJ2-7, with D possibly being TRBD1 (5 bases). V was pared by 0 bases and J by 0 bases, with 9 bases between. Germline V gene data show CDR1 as MNHEY and CDR2 as SVGEGT. The CDR3 spans 15 residues.

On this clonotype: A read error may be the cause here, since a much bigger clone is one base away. This CDR3 reads CASSPGTGINEQFF. The CDR3 DNA is TGTGCCAGCAGCCCCGGGACAGGGATCAATGAGCAGTTCTTC. The J gene is TRBJ2-1, the V gene TRBV7-9; 9 nucleotides match TRBD1. In germline, CDR1 is SEHNR, CDR2 FQNEAQ (reference sequence). The ends lost 5 bases at V and 6 bases at J; junction bases unmatched: 5. The CDR3 spans 14 residues.

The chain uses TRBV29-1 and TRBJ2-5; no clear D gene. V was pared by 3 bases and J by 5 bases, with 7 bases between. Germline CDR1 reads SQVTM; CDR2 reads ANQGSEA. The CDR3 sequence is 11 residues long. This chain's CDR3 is CSVEIGETQYF. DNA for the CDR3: TGCAGCGTTGAGATCGGGGAGACCCAGTACTTC.

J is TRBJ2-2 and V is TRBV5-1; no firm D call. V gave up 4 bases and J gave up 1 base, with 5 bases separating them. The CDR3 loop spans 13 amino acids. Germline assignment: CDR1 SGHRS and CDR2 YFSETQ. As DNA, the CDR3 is TGCGCCAGCAGCATAGGGAACACCGGGGAGCTGTTTTTT. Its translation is CASSIGNTGELFF.

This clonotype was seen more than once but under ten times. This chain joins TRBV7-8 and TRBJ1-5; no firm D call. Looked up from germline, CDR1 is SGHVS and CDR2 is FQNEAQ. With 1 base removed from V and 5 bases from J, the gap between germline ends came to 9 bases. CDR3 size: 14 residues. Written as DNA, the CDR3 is TGTGCCAGCAGCTTAGTACAGACTTATCAGCCCCAGCATTTT. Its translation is CASSLVQTYQPQHF.

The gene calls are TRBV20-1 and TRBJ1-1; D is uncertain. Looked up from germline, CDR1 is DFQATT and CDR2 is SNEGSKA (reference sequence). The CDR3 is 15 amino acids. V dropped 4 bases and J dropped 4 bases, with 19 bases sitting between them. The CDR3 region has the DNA TGCAGTGCTATGGCACCTCCATCTTGGAGCACTGAAGCTTTCTTT. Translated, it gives CSAMAPPSWSTEAFF.

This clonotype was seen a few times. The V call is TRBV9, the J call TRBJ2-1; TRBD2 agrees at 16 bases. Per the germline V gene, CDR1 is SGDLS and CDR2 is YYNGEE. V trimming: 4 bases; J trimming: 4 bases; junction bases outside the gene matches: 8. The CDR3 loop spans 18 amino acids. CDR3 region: CASSPGLAGGTAYNEQFF. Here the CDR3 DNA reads TGTGCCAGCAGCCCGGGACTAGCGGGGGGGACAGCGTACAATGAGCAGTTCTTC.